Reported below is one T cell receptor (beta chain). The antigen is unknown. Clones were read by immunoSEQ multiplex PCR, and TCRdb kept only the in-frame ones, dropping some. The table lists around 67,000 clones, 85% of them singletons. This sample is drawn from a study of OX40 agonist ivuxolimab in advanced cancers. Study in general: It was permissible to have had prior anti-PD-1, anti-PD-L1 or anti-CTLA-4 therapy, and over 35% had some. Whole-study findings and limits: Expansion of clones was among the lowest in partial responders at 0.1-3.0 mg/kg.

Samples of blood were obtained at baseline, on cycle 4 day 1, and on cycle 7 day 1. The CDR3 has 17 residues. Germline V gene data show CDR1 as LNHDA and CDR2 as SQIVND (reference sequence). This TCR derives from an adult with an advanced solid tumor such as melanoma, head and neck, liver or kidney cancer. The rearrangement uses TRBV19 and TRBJ2-5; 7 bases match TRBD2. The DNA end is a closer match to TRBJ2-7, so the J assignment may be wrong. This material consisted of CD4+ or CD8+ T cells sorted from blood, taken in a trial of the OX40 agonist ivuxolimab. In nucleotides, the CDR3 is TGTGCCAGTAGTCCCCTGGGAGGGTACCACCTGGAATACGAGCAGTACTTC. As protein: CASSPLGGYHLEYEQYF.